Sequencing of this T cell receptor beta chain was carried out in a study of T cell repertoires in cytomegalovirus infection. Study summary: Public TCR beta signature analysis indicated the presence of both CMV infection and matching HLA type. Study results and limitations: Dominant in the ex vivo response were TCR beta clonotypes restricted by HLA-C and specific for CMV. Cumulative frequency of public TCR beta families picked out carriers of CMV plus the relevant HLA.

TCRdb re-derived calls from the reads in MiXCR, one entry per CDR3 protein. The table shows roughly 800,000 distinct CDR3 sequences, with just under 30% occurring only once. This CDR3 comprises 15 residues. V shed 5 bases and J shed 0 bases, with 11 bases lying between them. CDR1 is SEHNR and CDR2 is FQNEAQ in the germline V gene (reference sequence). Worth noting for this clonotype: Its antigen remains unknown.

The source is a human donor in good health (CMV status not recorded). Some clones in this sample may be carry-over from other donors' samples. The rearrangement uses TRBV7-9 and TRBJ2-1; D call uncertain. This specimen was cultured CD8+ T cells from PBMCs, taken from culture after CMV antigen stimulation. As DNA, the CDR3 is TGTGCCAGCAGCAAGGTGGAGAGCTCCTACAATGAGCAGTTCTTC. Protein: CASSKVESSYNEQFF.